A selection of T cell receptor beta chains follows, all from one sample in a study of OX40 agonist ivuxolimab in advanced cancers. The method was immunoSEQ multiplex PCR; TCRdb's version includes in-frame clones alone and lacks a portion of them. The sample consists of just under 65,000 clones, 80% to 90% of them appearing once. The sequencing used CD4+ or CD8+ T cells sorted from blood, collected in a trial of the OX40 agonist ivuxolimab. These receptors were taken from an adult with an advanced solid tumor such as melanoma, head and neck, liver or kidney cancer. The CDR3 runs from the conserved cysteine through the conserved F or W. The D gene is left open where the match is weak. Clone size appears in some rows only: once, few, many, or a class for an expanded clone.

v_call: TRBV7-9
d_call: -
j_call: TRBJ1-1
clone_size: -
cdr3_aa: CASSNYGGTEAFF

v_call: TRBV11-3
d_call: -
j_call: TRBJ2-1
clone_size: -
cdr3_aa: CASSLHPEEYSNEQFF

v_call: TRBV11-3
d_call: -
j_call: TRBJ1-5
clone_size: few
cdr3_aa: CASSSTAGQPQHF

v_call: TRBV4-1
d_call: -
j_call: TRBJ2-2
clone_size: -
cdr3_aa: CASSQVGNTGELFF

v_call: TRBV18
d_call: -
j_call: TRBJ1-5
clone_size: -
cdr3_aa: CASSDRKGGINQPQHF

v_call: TRBV11-2
d_call: -
j_call: TRBJ2-7
clone_size: -
cdr3_aa: CASSLDAQVHEQYF

v_call: TRBV5-1
d_call: -
j_call: TRBJ2-5
clone_size: once
cdr3_aa: CASSVQGWQETQYF

v_call: TRBV20-1
d_call: -
j_call: TRBJ2-5
clone_size: -
cdr3_aa: CSARLLDGQYF

v_call: TRBV5-1
d_call: -
j_call: TRBJ2-7
clone_size: few
cdr3_aa: CASSFAPTSEQYF

v_call: TRBV27
d_call: -
j_call: TRBJ2-6
clone_size: -
cdr3_aa: CASSFYPPGANVLTF

v_call: TRBV11-2
d_call: TRBD2
j_call: TRBJ2-5
clone_size: -
cdr3_aa: CASRRAGAVETQYF

v_call: TRBV5-4
d_call: -
j_call: TRBJ2-1
clone_size: -
cdr3_aa: CASSLAMRGGSYNEQFF

v_call: TRBV7-7
d_call: -
j_call: TRBJ2-5
clone_size: once
cdr3_aa: CAIGETQYF

v_call: TRBV7-9
d_call: -
j_call: TRBJ2-1
clone_size: -
cdr3_aa: CASSLDGYNEQFF

v_call: TRBV13
d_call: TRBD1
j_call: TRBJ1-4
clone_size: -
cdr3_aa: CASSPQGAANEKLFF

v_call: TRBV7-8
d_call: TRBD2
j_call: TRBJ2-2
clone_size: -
cdr3_aa: CASSLRGGGGGYTGELFF

v_call: TRBV27
d_call: -
j_call: TRBJ1-5
clone_size: -
cdr3_aa: CASSLAGGRVSNQPQHF

v_call: TRBV6-4
d_call: -
j_call: TRBJ1-5
clone_size: -
cdr3_aa: CASTGAQHF

v_call: TRBV6-5
d_call: -
j_call: TRBJ2-2
clone_size: -
cdr3_aa: CASSYYGAPDTGELFF

v_call: TRBV7-7
d_call: -
j_call: TRBJ2-1
clone_size: -
cdr3_aa: CASSKLAHNEQFF

v_call: TRBV28
d_call: TRBD1
j_call: TRBJ2-7
clone_size: once
cdr3_aa: CASSDRAYEQYF

v_call: TRBV5-1
d_call: TRBD1
j_call: TRBJ1-1
clone_size: -
cdr3_aa: CASSSGTGGGEAFF

v_call: TRBV10-3
d_call: TRBD2
j_call: TRBJ2-1
clone_size: -
cdr3_aa: CAISPASGQNNEQFF

v_call: TRBV11-2
d_call: -
j_call: TRBJ1-3
clone_size: -
cdr3_aa: CASSSRRGQGNTIYF

v_call: TRBV28
d_call: -
j_call: TRBJ2-2
clone_size: -
cdr3_aa: CASSSKRLYTGELFF

v_call: TRBV2
d_call: -
j_call: TRBJ1-2
clone_size: -
cdr3_aa: CASSASLWVYGYTF

v_call: TRBV2
d_call: -
j_call: TRBJ2-5
clone_size: once
cdr3_aa: CAISGWGETQYF

v_call: TRBV5-1
d_call: TRBD1
j_call: TRBJ2-7
clone_size: -
cdr3_aa: CASSFGSDRGTYEQYF

v_call: TRBV7-6
d_call: TRBD1
j_call: TRBJ1-3
clone_size: -
cdr3_aa: CASSSNPGQSSGNTIYF

v_call: TRBV25-1
d_call: -
j_call: TRBJ2-2
clone_size: -
cdr3_aa: CASSVRSNTGELFF

v_call: TRBV19
d_call: -
j_call: TRBJ2-6
clone_size: -
cdr3_aa: CASSIADSGANVLTF

v_call: TRBV5-1
d_call: -
j_call: TRBJ2-1
clone_size: -
cdr3_aa: CASSSQGVEQFF

v_call: TRBV19
d_call: -
j_call: -
clone_size: -
cdr3_aa: CASSIDGLSYEQYF

v_call: TRBV19
d_call: TRBD2
j_call: TRBJ2-2
clone_size: -
cdr3_aa: CASSPGGTSGAGELFF

v_call: TRBV5-8
d_call: -
j_call: TRBJ1-1
clone_size: -
cdr3_aa: CASSLWTAMGSEAFF

v_call: TRBV16
d_call: -
j_call: TRBJ1-1
clone_size: medium-sized
cdr3_aa: CASSPEPAGGTEAFF

v_call: TRBV7-9
d_call: -
j_call: TRBJ2-6
clone_size: once
cdr3_aa: CASSEGAGANVLTF

v_call: TRBV7-8
d_call: TRBD1
j_call: TRBJ1-1
clone_size: -
cdr3_aa: CASSLAGQGGTEAFF

v_call: TRBV7-9
d_call: TRBD2
j_call: TRBJ2-7
clone_size: -
cdr3_aa: CASSDSGRNYEQYF

v_call: TRBV20-1
d_call: -
j_call: TRBJ1-1
clone_size: -
cdr3_aa: CSASLNTEAFF

v_call: TRBV6-4
d_call: -
j_call: TRBJ2-1
clone_size: once
cdr3_aa: CASSVNAAGNNEQFF

v_call: TRBV16
d_call: -
j_call: TRBJ1-2
clone_size: few
cdr3_aa: CASNQDGPRGYTF

v_call: TRBV6-5
d_call: -
j_call: TRBJ1-1
clone_size: -
cdr3_aa: CASSPVWENTEAFF

v_call: TRBV5-8
d_call: -
j_call: TRBJ2-7
clone_size: -
cdr3_aa: CASSPLRALSYEQYF

v_call: TRBV25-1
d_call: TRBD1
j_call: TRBJ1-5
clone_size: -
cdr3_aa: CASSDTHGQGKRNQPQHF

v_call: TRBV30
d_call: -
j_call: TRBJ2-1
clone_size: -
cdr3_aa: CAWSKGPSSYNEQFF

v_call: TRBV10-1
d_call: TRBD1
j_call: TRBJ1-5
clone_size: -
cdr3_aa: CASSPTNRGPIQPQHF

v_call: TRBV5-4
d_call: -
j_call: TRBJ2-5
clone_size: few
cdr3_aa: CASSLPGQETQYF

v_call: TRBV6-4
d_call: TRBD1
j_call: TRBJ1-2
clone_size: -
cdr3_aa: CASRDRGFANYGYTF

v_call: TRBV5-5
d_call: TRBD2
j_call: TRBJ2-7
clone_size: -
cdr3_aa: CASSLQSWAGEYEQYF

v_call: TRBV6-5
d_call: TRBD1
j_call: TRBJ1-1
clone_size: -
cdr3_aa: CASSYEGASTEAFF

v_call: TRBV2
d_call: TRBD1
j_call: TRBJ1-6
clone_size: -
cdr3_aa: CASSRGQISPPLHF

v_call: TRBV25-1
d_call: TRBD1
j_call: TRBJ1-4
clone_size: -
cdr3_aa: CASSGSTGVDEKLFF

v_call: TRBV12-5
d_call: -
j_call: TRBJ1-1
clone_size: once
cdr3_aa: CASGPDLDRNTEAFF

v_call: TRBV5-1
d_call: -
j_call: TRBJ1-2
clone_size: -
cdr3_aa: CASSPRGTPTNYGYTF

v_call: TRBV11-2
d_call: -
j_call: TRBJ1-4
clone_size: -
cdr3_aa: CASSSPIEKLFF

v_call: TRBV6-5
d_call: -
j_call: TRBJ1-5
clone_size: few
cdr3_aa: CASSADIVLNQPQHF

v_call: TRBV2
d_call: -
j_call: TRBJ1-2
clone_size: few
cdr3_aa: CASTRGGYGYTF

v_call: TRBV6-1
d_call: -
j_call: TRBJ2-7
clone_size: -
cdr3_aa: CASMGGNNYEQYF